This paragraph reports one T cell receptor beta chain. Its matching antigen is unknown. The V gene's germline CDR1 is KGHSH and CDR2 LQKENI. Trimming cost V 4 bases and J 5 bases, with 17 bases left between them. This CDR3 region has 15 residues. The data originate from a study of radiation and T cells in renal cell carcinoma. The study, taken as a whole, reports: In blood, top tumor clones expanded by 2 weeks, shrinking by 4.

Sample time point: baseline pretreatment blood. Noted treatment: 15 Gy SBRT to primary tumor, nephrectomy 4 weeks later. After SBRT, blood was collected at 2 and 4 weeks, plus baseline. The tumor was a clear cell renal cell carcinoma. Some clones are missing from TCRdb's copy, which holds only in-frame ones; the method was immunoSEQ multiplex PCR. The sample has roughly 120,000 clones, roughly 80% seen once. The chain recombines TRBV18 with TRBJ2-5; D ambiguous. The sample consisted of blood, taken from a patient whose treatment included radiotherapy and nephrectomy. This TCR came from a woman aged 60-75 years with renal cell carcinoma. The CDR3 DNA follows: TGTGCCAGCTCACTTTTCGATGGGGTTTGGGAGACCCAGTACTTC. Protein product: CASSLFDGVWETQYF.